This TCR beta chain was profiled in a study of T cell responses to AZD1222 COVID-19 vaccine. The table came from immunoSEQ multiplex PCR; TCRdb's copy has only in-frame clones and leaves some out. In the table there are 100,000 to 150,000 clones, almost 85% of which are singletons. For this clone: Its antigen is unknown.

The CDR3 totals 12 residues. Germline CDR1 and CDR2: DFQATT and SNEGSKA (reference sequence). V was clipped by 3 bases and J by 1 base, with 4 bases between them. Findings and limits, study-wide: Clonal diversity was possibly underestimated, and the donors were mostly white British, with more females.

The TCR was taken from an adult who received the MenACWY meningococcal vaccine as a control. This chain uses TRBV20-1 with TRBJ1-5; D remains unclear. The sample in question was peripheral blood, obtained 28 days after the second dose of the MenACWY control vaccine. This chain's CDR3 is CSASFSNQPQHF. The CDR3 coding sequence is TGCAGTGCTAGTTTCAGCAATCAGCCCCAGCATTTT.